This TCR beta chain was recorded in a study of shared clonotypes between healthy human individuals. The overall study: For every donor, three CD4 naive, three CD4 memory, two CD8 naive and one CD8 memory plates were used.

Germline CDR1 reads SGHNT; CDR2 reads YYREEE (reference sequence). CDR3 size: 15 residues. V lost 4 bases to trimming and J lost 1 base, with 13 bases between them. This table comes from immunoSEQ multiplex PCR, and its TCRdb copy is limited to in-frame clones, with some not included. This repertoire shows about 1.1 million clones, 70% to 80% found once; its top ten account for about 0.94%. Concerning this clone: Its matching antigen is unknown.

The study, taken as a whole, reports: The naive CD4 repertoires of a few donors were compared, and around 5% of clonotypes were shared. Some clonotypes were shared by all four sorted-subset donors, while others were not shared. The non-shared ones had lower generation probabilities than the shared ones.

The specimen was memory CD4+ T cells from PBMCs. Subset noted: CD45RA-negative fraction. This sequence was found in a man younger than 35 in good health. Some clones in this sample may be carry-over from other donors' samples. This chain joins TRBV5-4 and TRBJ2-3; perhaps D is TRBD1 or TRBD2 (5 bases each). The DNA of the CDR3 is TGTGCCAGCAGCCCCGAGGGCAGGGGCACAGATACGCAGTATTTT. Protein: CASSPEGRGTDTQYF.